The rows below give T cell receptor beta chains drawn from one sample of a study of siplizumab effects on memory and regulatory T cells. Using immunoSEQ multiplex PCR, the repertoire was profiled, and TCRdb retains in-frame clones only, with some absent. The sample holds some 100,000 clones, under 95% seen once. Input material: Tregs sorted from blood. Receptor source: a human donor in good health. Each CDR3 is given with its conserved first and last residue. The D gene is left open where the match is weak. Clone size appears in some rows only: once, few, many, or a class for an expanded clone.

TRBV19	TRBJ1-5	.	13	.	TGTGCCAGTAGTCCCCAGGGACGTCAGCCCCAGCATTTT	CASSPQGRQPQHF
TRBV16	TRBJ2-3	.	14	.	TGTGCCAGCAGCCAAACCAGTATCACAGATACGCAGTATTTT	CASSQTSITDTQYF
TRBV6-5	TRBJ1-5	.	14	.	TGTGCCAGCAGTTCGGCAGCTCGCAATCAGCCCCAGCATTTT	CASSSAARNQPQHF
TRBV5-4	TRBJ2-7	.	13	.	TGTGCCAGCAGCTTAGGGGGGGCTTGGGAGCAGTACTTC	CASSLGGAWEQYF
TRBV5-1	TRBJ2-3	.	16	.	TGCGCCAGCAGCTCCCACGGGTTTCCTAGCACAGATACGCAGTATTTT	CASSSHGFPSTDTQYF
TRBV25-1	TRBJ2-3	.	18	TRBD2	TGTGCCAGCAGTGAGTTTAGCGGGGGGCCAATCAGCACAGATACGCAGTATTTT	CASSEFSGGPISTDTQYF
TRBV7-8	TRBJ1-5	.	12	.	TGTGCCAGCAGCTTAGCAGAAAAGCCCCAGCATTTT	CASSLAEKPQHF
TRBV25-1	TRBJ1-3	.	18	.	TGTGCCAGCTACCCCGTGAAGGGTCGGCCCGTCTCTGGAAACACCATATATTTT	CASYPVKGRPVSGNTIYF
TRBV7-2	TRBJ2-1	.	14	TRBD2	TGTGCCAGCAGGAGACTAGCGGGAGGGGGTGAGCAGTTCTTC	CASRRLAGGGEQFF
TRBV7-9	TRBJ1-3	.	13	.	TGTGCCAGCATCCAGGGTGCTGGAAACACCATATATTTT	CASIQGAGNTIYF
TRBV18	TRBJ1-4	.	13	.	TGTGCCAGCTCGGATGGACAGAATGAAAAACTGTTTTTT	CASSDGQNEKLFF
TRBV6-1	TRBJ2-1	.	15	TRBD2	TGTGCCAGCAGTGGCGGGGGGGCCAGGAGGAATGAGCAGTTCTTC	CASSGGGARRNEQFF
TRBV6-5	TRBJ1-6	.	15	TRBD1	TGTGCCAGCAGCCAACTGGGACAGGGTAATTCACCCCTCCACTTT	CASSQLGQGNSPLHF
TRBV7-8	TRBJ2-2	.	14	.	TGTGCCAGCAGCTTGGGACTCTACACCGGGGAGCTGTTTTTT	CASSLGLYTGELFF
TRBV19	TRBJ2-1	once	20	TRBD2	TGTGCCAGTAGTATAAAAGGGCAATCGGGACTAGCGGGAATGAACAATGAGCAGTTCTTC	CASSIKGQSGLAGMNNEQFF
TRBV5-6	TRBJ1-3	.	15	.	TGTGCCAGCAGCTGGGGAGGGGTAACTGGAAACACCATATATTTT	CASSWGGVTGNTIYF
TRBV6-5	TRBJ1-2	.	14	.	TGTGCCAGCAGTTCCGAGACAGGCCCCTATGGCTACACCTTC	CASSSETGPYGYTF
TRBV29-1	TRBJ2-1	once	11	.	TGCAGCGTTGAGGAAGGAATTGAGCAGTTCTTC	CSVEEGIEQFF
TRBV11-3	TRBJ1-3	.	13	TRBD1	TGTGCCAGCAGCAGGGACAGCGGAAACACCATATATTTT	CASSRDSGNTIYF
TRBV5-8	TRBJ2-5	once	14	.	TGTGCCAGCAGCTTGACCGTTTCGGGCGAGACCCAGTACTTC	CASSLTVSGETQYF
TRBV29-1	TRBJ1-1	.	12	.	TGCAGCGTTGAACCACAGGTCACTGAAGCTTTCTTT	CSVEPQVTEAFF
TRBV5-1	TRBJ1-1	.	17	TRBD1	TGCGCCAGCAGACTTAGGACAGGGGGCAGTAAGGACACTGAAGCTTTCTTT	CASRLRTGGSKDTEAFF
TRBV11-3	TRBJ2-3	.	16	.	TGTGCCAGCAGCCAAGTCGGGGGAGCTAGCACAGATACGCAGTATTTT	CASSQVGGASTDTQYF
TRBV5-6	TRBJ1-1	.	13	.	TGTGCCAGCAGCTTCGGCACCACGAGGGGAGCTTTCTTT	CASSFGTTRGAFF
TRBV5-6	TRBJ1-6	.	15	.	TGTGCCAGCAGCTTGGTGGGGGGGACGAGGTCACCCCTCCACTTT	CASSLVGGTRSPLHF
TRBV15	TRBJ2-1	.	17	TRBD1	TGTGCCACCAGCAGAGCCTTGGGACAGGGGGCGCTTAACGGTCAGTTCTTC	CATSRALGQGALNGQFF
TRBV20-1	TRBJ1-2	.	10	.	TGCAGTGCTATCGCAAATGGCTACACCTTC	CSAIANGYTF
TRBV5-1	TRBJ2-1	.	13	.	TGCGCCAGCAGCTTGGCCCCCGGCGGGGAGCAGTTCTTC	CASSLAPGGEQFF
TRBV2	TRBJ1-3	.	13	.	TGTGCCAGCGGACAGAGCTCTGGAAACACCATATATTTT	CASGQSSGNTIYF
TRBV7-9	TRBJ1-1	once	15	TRBD1	TGTGCCAGCAGCGCACAGGGGGCCGAGAACACTGAAGCTTTCTTT	CASSAQGAENTEAFF
TRBV2	TRBJ2-7	.	14	.	TGTGCCAGCTCTGAGGGCCTTCTGTCCTACGAGCAGTACTTC	CASSEGLLSYEQYF
TRBV28	TRBJ2-5	.	11	.	TGTGCCACAAGGGGGGGGGAGACCCAGTACTTC	CATRGGETQYF
TRBV2	TRBJ2-7	.	14	TRBD1	TGTGCCAGCAGTGAGCGGGACAGGGGATACGAGCAGTACTTC	CASSERDRGYEQYF
TRBV5-8	TRBJ1-2	.	13	.	TGTGCCAGCAGCTTCGGACAGAACTATGGCTACACCTTC	CASSFGQNYGYTF
TRBV9	TRBJ2-3	.	15	.	TGTGCCAGCAGCGCGGACTGGACTAGCACAGATACGCAGTATTTT	CASSADWTSTDTQYF
TRBV6-5	TRBJ2-7	.	13	.	TGTGCCAGCAGTTACTCAGTCAGCTACGAGCAGTACTTC	CASSYSVSYEQYF
TRBV11-3	TRBJ1-2	.	16	.	TGTGCCAGCAGCTTAGTGTTCGCAGGGGTGAACTATGGCTACACCTTC	CASSLVFAGVNYGYTF
TRBV15	TRBJ1-2	.	16	.	TGTGCCACCAGCAAGAGAACGCAGGGAAAGGCTTATGGCTACACCTTC	CATSKRTQGKAYGYTF
TRBV7-2	TRBJ1-2	.	15	TRBD1	TGTGCCAGCAGCTTAGGGGGTAGACAGGGAAATGGCTACACCTTC	CASSLGGRQGNGYTF
TRBV11-2	TRBJ2-3	.	16	.	TGTGCCAGCAGCACCTCGACAGGATTCTCCACAGATACGCAGTATTTT	CASSTSTGFSTDTQYF
TRBV27	TRBJ1-2	.	16	.	TGTGCCAGCAGTCCTGGTTTTTCGACAGGAAGCTATGGCTACACCTTC	CASSPGFSTGSYGYTF
TRBV25-1	TRBJ2-6	once	17	.	TGTGCCAGCAGTGAATCCCTTGGTAACTCTGGGGCCAACGTCCTGACTTTC	CASSESLGNSGANVLTF
TRBV6-1	TRBJ1-1	.	11	.	TGTGCCACCCATTCTGGCACTGAAGCTTTCTTT	CATHSGTEAFF
TRBV6-1	TRBJ1-2	.	13	.	TGTGCCAGCAGTCAAGGGACTTTGGGTGGCTACACCTTC	CASSQGTLGGYTF
TRBV7-2	TRBJ2-1	.	14	.	TGTGCCAGCAGCCCCTCATTAGCGCTCGGTGAGCAGTTCTTC	CASSPSLALGEQFF